The 10 T cell receptor beta chains in this list originate from one sample, sequenced in a study of blood T cell repertoires in COVID-19. TCRdb keeps only in-frame clones here, not all; method: immunoSEQ multiplex PCR. The data show approximately 71,000 clones, with over 65% seen just once and around 25% held by the top ten. What was sequenced was peripheral blood. These receptors came from a human donor in a cohort sampled during active COVID-19.

The chain links TRBV18 to TRBJ1-3; D gene ambiguous. The CDR3 totals 13 residues. Germline V lookup: CDR1 KGHSH, CDR2 LQKENI. V was shortened by 3 bases and J by 6 bases, with 9 bases between the two germline ends. In DNA form, the CDR3 reads TGTGCCAGCTCACCCCCGGGTGCAAACACCATATATTTT. This translates into CASSPPGANTIYF.

The V gene is TRBV24-1, the J gene TRBJ2-3; 10 nucleotides align to TRBD2. The germline V gene has CDR1 KGHDR and CDR2 SFDVKD. This CDR3 has 13 residues. The J segment lost 12 bases and the V segment lost 4 bases, leaving 6 bases of the junction unmatched. CDR3: CATSEVLAGRQYF. In DNA form, the CDR3 reads TGTGCCACCAGTGAGGTACTAGCGGGGAGACAGTATTTT.

Only a few counts were recorded for this clone. The chain employs TRBV5-4 and TRBJ1-2; 9 positions agree with TRBD1. Germline CDR1 is SGHNT and CDR2 is YYREEE (reference sequence). V lost 4 bases, J lost 5 bases, and 9 bases stayed unmatched. This CDR3 region has 15 residues. The CDR3 spells CASSPRTGDPYGYTF. CDR3 nucleotide sequence: TGTGCCAGCAGCCCCCGGACAGGGGACCCATATGGCTACACCTTC.

The V and J genes are TRBV5-4 and TRBJ2-3, with TRBD1 matching 8 bases. CDR3 length: 16 amino acids. CDR1 is SGHNT, CDR2 YYREEE, per germline (reference sequence). J gave up 4 bases and V 5 bases, and 12 bases lay outside the gene matches. CDR3 nucleotides: TGTGCCAGCAGTTCCGGACAGGGATCGGGCCCAGATACGCAGTATTTT. Amino acid sequence: CASSSGQGSGPDTQYF.

V usage is TRBV11-2 and J usage is TRBJ2-5; D unresolved. Per germline, CDR1 SGHAT and CDR2 FQNNGV. This CDR3 contains 12 residues. The V end lost 5 bases, the J end lost 5 bases, and 9 bases lay between the germline ends. CDR3 protein: CASSVARETQYF. The DNA of the CDR3 is TGTGCCAGCAGCGTGGCGCGGGAGACCCAGTACTTC.

The chain is built from TRBV11-3 and TRBJ1-1, with TRBD1 identical over 9 bases. Germline V gene sequence: CDR1 SGHNT, CDR2 YENEEA. Trimming removed 5 bases from V and 1 base from J; junction bases left unmatched: 5. CDR3 length: 15 amino acids. Here the CDR3 reads CASSLGGQGNTEAFF. The DNA of the CDR3 is TGTGCCAGCAGCCTGGGGGGACAGGGGAACACTGAAGCTTTCTTT. Full variable domain (remainder filled in from reference TRBV11-3 and TRBJ1-1): EAGVVQSPRYKIIEKKQPVAFWCNPISGHNTLYWYLQNLGQGPELLIRYENEEAVDDSQLPKDRFSAERLKGVDSTLKIQPAELGDSAVYLCASSLGGQGNTEAFFGQGTRLTVV.

The V and J genes are TRBV28 and TRBJ1-1; D not certain. Germline V CDR1 and CDR2: MDHEN, SYDVKM. V was clipped by 11 bases and J by 8 bases, with 9 bases between them. This CDR3 comprises 9 residues. CDR3 DNA sequence: TGTGCCTCCTCGGGGGAAGCTTTCTTT. Amino acids: CASSGEAFF.

This clone was seen only a few times. The chain employs TRBV5-1 and TRBJ2-1; 8 positions agree with TRBD2. V gave up 6 bases and J gave up 8 bases; unmatched junction bases: 13. Germline lookup yields CDR1 SGHRS and CDR2 YFSETQ. The CDR3 extends over 15 amino acids. The CDR3 sequence: CASTVSAGGADEQFF. The DNA for the CDR3 is TGCGCCAGCACTGTTTCCGCGGGGGGTGCGGATGAGCAGTTCTTC.

The rearrangement uses TRBV10-1 and TRBJ1-5, with 7 nucleotides matching TRBD1. V trimming: 7 bases; J trimming: 6 bases; junction bases outside the gene matches: 9. Germline V gene lookup returns CDR1 WNHNN and CDR2 SYGVQD (reference sequence). The CDR3 consists of 14 residues. For the CDR3, the DNA is TGCGCCAGCACCGAGGGGGCAGGGGTTCAGCCCCAGCATTTT. Amino acid sequence: CASTEGAGVQPQHF.

The chain joins TRBV7-2 to TRBJ2-1; 8 bases are a match to TRBD2. Per germline, CDR1 SGHTA and CDR2 FQGNSA. The ends lost 1 base at V and 6 bases at J; junction bases unmatched: 2. This CDR3 contains 14 residues. CDR3 DNA: TGTGCCAGCAGCTTAGGACTAGCGTCCAATGAGCAGTTCTTC. Protein: CASSLGLASNEQFF.